Listed below are T cell receptor beta chains from one sample, sequenced in a study of cytomegalovirus exposure and HLA in healthy donors. Generated by immunoSEQ multiplex PCR, the TCRdb table keeps only in-frame clones and is missing some. The sample holds around 130,000 clones, approximately 78% seen once. The sample comprised PBMCs. The receptors originated from a man aged 35 to 55 in good health and CMV-seronegative. The CDR3 runs from the conserved cysteine through the conserved F or W. A D gene is named only where the DNA matches it firmly. Some rows have no size entry. The others give once, few or many, or a class for an expanded clone.

>TRBJ2-7|TRBD1|TRBV13|.
CASSLGTGVVEQYF
TGTGCCAGCAGCTTAGGGACAGGGGTCGTCGAGCAGTACTTC
>TRBJ1-5|.|TRBV30|.
CAWTPGYYSNQPQHF
TGTGCCTGGACTCCGGGATATTACAGCAATCAGCCCCAGCATTTT
>TRBJ2-2|TRBD2|TRBV30|.
CAWTGTSGGATGELFF
TGTGCCTGGACCGGGACTAGCGGGGGAGCGACCGGGGAGCTGTTTTTT
>TRBJ2-2|TRBD1|TRBV9|.
CASSGQGARNTGELFF
TGTGCCAGCAGTGGACAGGGGGCGCGGAACACCGGGGAGCTGTTTTTT
>TRBJ2-7|TRBD1|TRBV5-1|few
CASSLRDSRLSYEQYF
TGCGCCAGCAGCTTGAGGGACAGCAGACTCTCCTACGAGCAGTACTTC
>TRBJ2-7|.|TRBV11-2|once
CASSSGTPSYEQYF
TGTGCCAGCAGCTCCGGGACACCCTCCTACGAGCAGTACTTC
>TRBJ2-6|TRBD2|TRBV28|.
CASPPGLVRSGANVLTF
TGTGCCAGTCCTCCGGGACTAGTACGCTCTGGGGCCAACGTCCTGACTTTC
>TRBJ1-5|.|TRBV30|.
CAWGPHGVRNQPQHF
TGTGCCTGGGGTCCCCACGGAGTGCGCAATCAGCCCCAGCATTTT
>TRBJ1-4|.|TRBV9|.
CASSVAGERREKLFF
TGTGCCAGCAGCGTAGCAGGGGAGAGGCGGGAAAAACTGTTTTTT
>TRBJ1-1|.|TRBV9|.
CASSGGNTEAFF
TGTGCCAGCAGTGGCGGGAACACTGAAGCTTTCTTT
>TRBJ2-1|TRBD2|TRBV4-1|.
CASSQGGLAVYNEQFF
TGCGCCAGCAGCCAAGGAGGACTAGCGGTCTACAATGAGCAGTTCTTC
>TRBJ2-5|.|TRBV5-1|.
CASSYNSGFQETQYF
TGCGCCAGCAGCTACAATTCAGGGTTCCAAGAGACCCAGTACTTC
>TRBJ2-7|.|TRBV7-2|.
CASSYTGYEQYF
TGTGCCAGCAGCTATACAGGCTACGAGCAGTACTTC
>TRBJ1-1|.|TRBV28|.
CASSPTTGGDSEAFF
TGTGCCAGCAGTCCAACCACAGGTGGGGACTCTGAAGCTTTCTTT
>TRBJ1-5|TRBD1|TRBV18|.
CASSLHSGTGFFVSNQPQHF
TGTGCCAGCTCCCTGCATTCCGGGACAGGTTTCTTTGTTAGCAATCAGCCCCAGCATTTT
>TRBJ2-5|.|TRBV5-1|.
CASSLGQWRIQETQYF
TGCGCCAGCAGCTTAGGACAGTGGAGAATTCAAGAGACCCAGTACTTC
>TRBJ1-2|TRBD1|TRBV5-1|.
CASSPGTGASGYTF
TGCGCCAGCAGCCCCGGGACAGGGGCTTCGGGCTACACCTTC
>TRBJ2-3|TRBD1|TRBV5-4|.
CASSRNRGTDTQYF
TGTGCCAGCAGCCGAAACAGGGGAACAGATACGCAGTATTTT
>TRBJ1-3|.|TRBV5-4|.
CASSLAGRPGGGNTIYF
TGTGCCAGCAGCTTGGCCGGCAGGCCTGGCGGGGGAAACACCATATATTTT
>TRBJ1-4|TRBD1|TRBV5-6|.
CASSLAGAGDRMKTLFF
TGTGCCAGCAGCTTGGCCGGTGCAGGGGACAGAATGAAAACACTGTTTTTT
>TRBJ2-6|.|TRBV7-3|.
CASSLSGGTGANGLTF
TGTGCCAGCAGCTTAAGTGGCGGAACTGGGGCCAACGGCCTGACTTTC
>TRBJ2-3|TRBD1|TRBV10-3|.
CAIRNRGPTDTQYF
TGTGCCATCAGGAACAGGGGGCCCACAGATACGCAGTATTTT
>TRBJ2-5|.|TRBV5-1|.
CASSLANPRQETQYF
TGCGCCAGCAGCTTGGCCAACCCCAGGCAAGAGACCCAGTACTTC
>TRBJ1-2|.|TRBV14|.
CASSPKIGVGYTF
TGTGCCAGCAGCCCCAAGATCGGGGTTGGCTACACCTTC
>TRBJ1-2|.|TRBV12-5|.
CASGLDATPYGYTF
TGTGCTAGTGGTTTGGACGCAACTCCCTATGGCTACACCTTC